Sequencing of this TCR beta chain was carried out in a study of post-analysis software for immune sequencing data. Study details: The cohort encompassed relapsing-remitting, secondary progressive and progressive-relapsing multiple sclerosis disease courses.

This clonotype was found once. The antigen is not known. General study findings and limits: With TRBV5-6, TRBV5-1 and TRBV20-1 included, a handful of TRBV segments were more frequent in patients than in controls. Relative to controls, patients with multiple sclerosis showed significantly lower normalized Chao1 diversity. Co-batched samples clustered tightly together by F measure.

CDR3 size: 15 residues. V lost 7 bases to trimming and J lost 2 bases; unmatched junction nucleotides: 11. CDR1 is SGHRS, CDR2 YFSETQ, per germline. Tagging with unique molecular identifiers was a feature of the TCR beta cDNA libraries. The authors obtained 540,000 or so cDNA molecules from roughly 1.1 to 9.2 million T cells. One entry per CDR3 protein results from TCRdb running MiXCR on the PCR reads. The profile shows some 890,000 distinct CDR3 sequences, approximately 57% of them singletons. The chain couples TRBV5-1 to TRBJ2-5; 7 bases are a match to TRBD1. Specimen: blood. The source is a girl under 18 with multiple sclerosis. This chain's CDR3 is CASGALGQRQETQYF. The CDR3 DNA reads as TGCGCCAGCGGCGCCCTGGGACAGAGACAAGAGACCCAGTACTTC.